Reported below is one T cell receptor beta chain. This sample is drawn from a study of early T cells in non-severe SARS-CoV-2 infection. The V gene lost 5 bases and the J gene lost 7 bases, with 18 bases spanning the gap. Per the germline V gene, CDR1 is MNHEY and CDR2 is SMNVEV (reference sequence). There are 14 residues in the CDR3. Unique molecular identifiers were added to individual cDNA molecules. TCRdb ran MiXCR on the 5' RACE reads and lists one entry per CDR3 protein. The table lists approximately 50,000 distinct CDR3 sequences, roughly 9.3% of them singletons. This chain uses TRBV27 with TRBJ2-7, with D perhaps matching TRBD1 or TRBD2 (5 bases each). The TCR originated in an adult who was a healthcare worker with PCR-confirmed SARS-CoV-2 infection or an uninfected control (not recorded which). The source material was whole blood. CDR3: CASSPRDPSGEQYF. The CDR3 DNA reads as TGTGCCAGCAGTCCCCGGGACCCCTCGGGAGAGCAGTACTTC.